These 9 T cell receptor beta chains share one sample of origin, sequenced in a study of cytomegalovirus exposure and HLA in healthy donors. Sequenced by immunoSEQ multiplex PCR; TCRdb stores in-frame clones only, minus some. Of 200,000 to 250,000 clones in the sample, 80% to 95% were seen once. The material sequenced was PBMCs. The receptors here all came from a young woman in good health and CMV-seronegative.

The V and J genes are TRBV7-8 and TRBJ2-1, with TRBD1 matching 7 bases. Germline V gives CDR1 SGHVS, CDR2 FQNEAQ. The junction had 4 bases not matched to a gene; V was cut back by 5 bases and J by 6 bases. CDR3 length equals 13 residues. The DNA of the CDR3 is TGTGCCAGCAGCGCCGACAGGGTCAATGAGCAGTTCTTC. Amino acids: CASSADRVNEQFF.

This clone was counted between two and nine times. The chain employs TRBV10-3 and TRBJ2-7, with D maybe TRBD2 (5 bases). The germline V and J ends were trimmed by 8 bases and 0 bases, with 11 bases remaining between them. This CDR3 has 13 residues. CDR1 is ENHRY, CDR2 SYGVKD, per germline. CDR3 region: CAIASGGSYEQYF. CDR3 in DNA: TGTGCCATCGCGAGCGGTGGCTCCTACGAGCAGTACTTC.

The rearrangement uses TRBV30 and TRBJ1-1; 7 bases match TRBD1. From germline, CDR1 is GTSNPN and CDR2 SVGIG (reference sequence). The V gene end was trimmed by 1 base and the J gene end by 8 bases; junction bases not matched to a gene: 10. This CDR3 is 14 amino acids long. The CDR3 DNA reads TGTGCCTGGAGTGAGACAGGGAGAGAACGGGAAGCTTTCTTT. Protein: CAWSETGREREAFF.

This clone occurred a few times. The V gene is TRBV30, the J gene TRBJ1-2; 11 bases match TRBD1. This CDR3 has 17 residues. Germline V CDR1 and CDR2: GTSNPN, SVGIG (reference sequence). With V trimmed by 0 bases and J by 3 bases, 9 bases remained unmatched. CDR3: CAWSVLGTGGTDYGYTF. The CDR3 coding sequence is TGTGCCTGGAGTGTACTAGGGACAGGGGGTACTGACTATGGCTACACCTTC.

The sample holds one count of this clone. The chain carries TRBV5-6 and TRBJ1-2, with 7 positions matching TRBD1. Germline V CDR1 and CDR2: SGHDT, YYEEEE. The CDR3 is made up of 14 amino acids. After removal of 3 bases from V and 4 bases from J, the junction contained 6 bases not matched to a gene. The CDR3 bases are TGTGCCAGCAGCTCGATGGGACAGTCCTATGGCTACACCTTC. It yields the protein CASSSMGQSYGYTF.

The chain joins TRBV27 to TRBJ1-2, with unresolved D. Germline CDR1 MNHEY, CDR2 SMNVEV (reference sequence). The CDR3 is 14 amino acids. The V end was cut by 3 bases, the J end by 4 bases, with 12 bases between. The CDR3 DNA is TGTGCCAGCAGTTTGAACAGCGGTGCCTATGGCTACACCTTC. Amino acid sequence: CASSLNSGAYGYTF.

Only a few counts were recorded for this clone. V gene TRBV4-1 combines with J gene TRBJ2-7; 8 bases fit TRBD1. The CDR3 loop spans 21 amino acids. V was clipped by 4 bases and J by 0 bases; unmatched bases: 23. The germline V gene has CDR1 MGHRA and CDR2 YSYEKL. For the CDR3, the DNA is TGCGCCAGCAGCCCAGAAGGGGGACAGGTCGACGTTAAATCGAGCTCCTACGAGCAGTACTTC. This encodes CASSPEGGQVDVKSSSYEQYF.

This chain connects TRBV10-2 to TRBJ1-1; 8 nucleotides align to TRBD1. CDR1 WSHSY and CDR2 SAAADI come from the germline V gene. This CDR3 spans 14 amino acids. The V gene end was trimmed by 2 bases and the J gene end by 1 base; junction bases not matched to a gene: 0. The CDR3 region is CASSEQGANTEAFF. CDR3 nucleotides: TGCGCCAGCAGTGAGCAGGGGGCGAACACTGAAGCTTTCTTT.

The V and J genes are TRBV11-3 and TRBJ2-5; no clear D. Between the trimmed V and J ends, which lost 4 bases and 7 bases, there was a span of 10 bases. Germline values: CDR1 SGHNT, CDR2 YENEEA. CDR3 length: 12 amino acids. The CDR3 reads CASSSASGTQYF. CDR3 sequence (DNA): TGTGCCAGCAGCTCCGCCTCCGGGACCCAGTACTTC.